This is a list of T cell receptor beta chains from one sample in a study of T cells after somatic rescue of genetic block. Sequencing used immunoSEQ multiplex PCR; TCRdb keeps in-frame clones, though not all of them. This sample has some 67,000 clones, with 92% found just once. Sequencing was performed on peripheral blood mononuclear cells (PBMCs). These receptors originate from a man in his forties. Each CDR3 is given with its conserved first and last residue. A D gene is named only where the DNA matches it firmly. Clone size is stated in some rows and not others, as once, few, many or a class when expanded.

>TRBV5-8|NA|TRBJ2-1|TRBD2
CASSRTLGGRVGSYNEQFF
TGTGCCAGCAGCCGGACTCTCGGCGGGAGAGTGGGCTCCTACAATGAGCAGTTCTTC
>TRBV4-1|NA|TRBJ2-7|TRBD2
CASSPPGGRVDYEQYF
TGCGCCAGCAGCCCTCCCGGCGGGAGGGTGGACTACGAGCAGTACTTC
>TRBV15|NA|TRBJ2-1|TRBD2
CATSTRTSREQFF
TGTGCCACCAGCACACGGACTAGCCGGGAGCAGTTCTTC
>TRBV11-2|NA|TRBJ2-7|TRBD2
CASSHRVAGRYEQYF
TGTGCCAGCAGTCACCGGGTAGCGGGGAGATACGAGCAGTACTTC
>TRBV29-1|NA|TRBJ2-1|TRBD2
CSVEDLLAGVQNEQFF
TGCAGCGTTGAAGACCTCCTAGCGGGAGTACAAAATGAGCAGTTCTTC
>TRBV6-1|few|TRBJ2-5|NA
CASTGQLQETQYF
TGTGCCAGCACAGGACAGCTACAAGAGACCCAGTACTTC
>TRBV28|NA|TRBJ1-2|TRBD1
CASRKGQASYGYTF
TGTGCCAGCAGAAAAGGACAGGCCTCCTATGGCTACACCTTC
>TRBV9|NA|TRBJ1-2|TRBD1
CASSGTGGDGYTF
TGTGCCAGCAGCGGAACAGGGGGTGATGGCTACACCTTC
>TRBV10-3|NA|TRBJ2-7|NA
CAIRNQGGEQYF
TGTGCCATCAGAAACCAGGGTGGCGAGCAGTACTTC
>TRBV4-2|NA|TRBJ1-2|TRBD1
CASSQVAGTDLANYGYTF
TGTGCCAGCAGCCAAGTCGCCGGGACAGATTTAGCTAACTATGGCTACACCTTC
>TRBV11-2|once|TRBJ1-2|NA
CASSLVASNYGYTF
TGTGCCAGCAGCTTAGTTGCCAGTAACTATGGCTACACCTTC
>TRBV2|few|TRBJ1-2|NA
CASWREKTNYGYTF
TGTGCCAGCTGGAGGGAGAAGACTAACTATGGCTACACCTTC
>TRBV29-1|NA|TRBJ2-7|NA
CSVGGGLSYEQYF
TGCAGCGTTGGGGGGGGGCTCTCCTACGAGCAGTACTTC
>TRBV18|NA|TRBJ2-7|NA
CASSQDLGGPYEQYF
TGTGCCAGCTCACAGGATTTGGGCGGTCCCTACGAGCAGTACTTC
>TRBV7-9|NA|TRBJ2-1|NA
CASSLATSSNEQFF
TGTGCCAGCAGCTTAGCAACTAGCAGTAATGAGCAGTTCTTC
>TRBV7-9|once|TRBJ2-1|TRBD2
CASSLAPTLAHYNEQFF
TGTGCCAGCAGCTTAGCTCCCACACTAGCGCACTACAATGAGCAGTTCTTC
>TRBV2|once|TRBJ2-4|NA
CASRRTLAKNIQYF
TGTGCCAGCAGGCGAACCCTAGCCAAAAACATTCAGTACTTC
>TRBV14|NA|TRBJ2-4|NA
CASSQQGIAKNIQYF
TGTGCCAGCAGCCAACAGGGGATTGCCAAAAACATTCAGTACTTC
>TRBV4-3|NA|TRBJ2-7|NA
CASSQGQGAYEQYF
TGCGCCAGCAGCCAAGGTCAGGGTGCCTACGAGCAGTACTTC